There are many counts of the clone carrying this T cell receptor beta chain. Antigen: not known. The data originate from a study of T cells in Graves' hyperthyroidism and ophthalmopathy. Study-level findings and limits: Blood also showed most of the thyroid clonotypes that were expanded above 0.001. Prediction of ophthalmopathy progression came a median approximately 6 months pre-onset.

Template material for amplifying TCR beta CDR3 regions consisted of RNA transcripts. HTBI primers drove first-round RT-PCR of the TCR CDR3. TCRdb reprocessed the multiplex PCR reads via MiXCR and lists one record per CDR3 protein. The sample holds around 520,000 distinct CDR3 sequences, 11% to 15% seen once. Diagnosing involved the use of clinical symptoms, serum thyroxine and TRAb, thyroid ultrasound and orbital computed tomography. Extraction of PBMCs used under 13 ml of fresh peripheral blood. CDR1 SGHTS and CDR2 YDEGEE come from the germline V gene. The CDR3 is made up of 13 amino acids. V lost 2 bases and J 3 bases, leaving 6 bases between the germline ends.

Material for sequencing was blood. This chain connects TRBV5-8 to TRBJ1-5; D is ambiguous. The clonotype was recovered from a woman in her forties with Graves' hyperthyroidism. This CDR3 reads CASSLGANQPQHF. The CDR3 DNA follows: TGTGCCAGCAGCTTAGGCGCCAATCAGCCCCAGCATTTT.